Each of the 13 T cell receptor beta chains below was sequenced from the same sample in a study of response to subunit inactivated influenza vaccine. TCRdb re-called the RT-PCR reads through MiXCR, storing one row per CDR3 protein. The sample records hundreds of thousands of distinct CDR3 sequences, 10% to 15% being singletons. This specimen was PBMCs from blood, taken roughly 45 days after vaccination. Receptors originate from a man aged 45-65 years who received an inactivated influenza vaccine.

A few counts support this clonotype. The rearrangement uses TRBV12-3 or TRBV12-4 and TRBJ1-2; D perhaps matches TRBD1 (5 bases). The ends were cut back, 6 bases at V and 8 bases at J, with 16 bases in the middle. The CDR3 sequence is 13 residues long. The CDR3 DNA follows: TGTGCCAGCAGCCCGGGGGGGGTGGGCGGCTACACCTTC. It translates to CASSPGGVGGYTF.

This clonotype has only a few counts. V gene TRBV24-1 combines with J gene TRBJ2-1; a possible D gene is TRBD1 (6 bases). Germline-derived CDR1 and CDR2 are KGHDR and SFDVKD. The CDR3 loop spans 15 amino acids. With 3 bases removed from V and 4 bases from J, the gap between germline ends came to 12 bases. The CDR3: CATSDTGQIYNEQFF. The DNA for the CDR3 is TGTGCCACCAGTGATACGGGACAAATATACAATGAGCAGTTCTTC.

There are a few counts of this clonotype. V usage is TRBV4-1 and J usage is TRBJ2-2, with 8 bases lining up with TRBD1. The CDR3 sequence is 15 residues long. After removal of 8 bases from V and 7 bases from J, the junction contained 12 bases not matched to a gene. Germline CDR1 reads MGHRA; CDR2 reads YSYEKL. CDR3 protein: CASSPPGGAGGELFF. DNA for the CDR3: TGCGCCAGCTCTCCCCCAGGGGGCGCAGGCGGGGAGCTGTTTTTT.

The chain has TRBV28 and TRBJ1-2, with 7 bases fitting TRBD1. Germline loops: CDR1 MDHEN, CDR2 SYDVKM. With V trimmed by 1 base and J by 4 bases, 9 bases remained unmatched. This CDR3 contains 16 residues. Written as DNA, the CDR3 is TGTGCCAGCAGTTTATCAGGGCAGGGGGAAATCTATGGCTACACCTTC. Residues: CASSLSGQGEIYGYTF.

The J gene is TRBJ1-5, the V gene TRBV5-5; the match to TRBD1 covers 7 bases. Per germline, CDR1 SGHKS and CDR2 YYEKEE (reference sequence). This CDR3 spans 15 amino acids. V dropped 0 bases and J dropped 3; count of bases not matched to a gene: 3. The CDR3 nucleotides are TGTGCCAGCAGCTTGGGTCAGGGGGTCAATCAGCCCCAGCATTTT. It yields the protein CASSLGQGVNQPQHF.

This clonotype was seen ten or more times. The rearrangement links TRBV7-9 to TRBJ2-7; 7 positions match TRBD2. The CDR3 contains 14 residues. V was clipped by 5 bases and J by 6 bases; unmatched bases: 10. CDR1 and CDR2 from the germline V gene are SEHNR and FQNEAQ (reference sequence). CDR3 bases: TGTGCCAGCAGCCCTCGGGCGGGAGTAGGCGAGCAGTACTTC. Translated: CASSPRAGVGEQYF.

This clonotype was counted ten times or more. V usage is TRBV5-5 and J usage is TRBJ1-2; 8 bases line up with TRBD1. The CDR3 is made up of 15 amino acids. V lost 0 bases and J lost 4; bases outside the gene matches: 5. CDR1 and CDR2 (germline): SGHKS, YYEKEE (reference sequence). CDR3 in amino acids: CASSLAGTGPYGYTF. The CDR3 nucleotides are TGTGCCAGCAGCTTGGCCGGGACAGGTCCCTATGGCTACACCTTC.

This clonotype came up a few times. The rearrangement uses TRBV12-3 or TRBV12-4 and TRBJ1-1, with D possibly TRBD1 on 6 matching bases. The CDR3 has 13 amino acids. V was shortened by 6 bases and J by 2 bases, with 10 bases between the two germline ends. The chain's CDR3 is CASRPGTNTEAFF. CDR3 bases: TGTGCCAGCAGACCCGGGACAAACACTGAAGCTTTCTTT.

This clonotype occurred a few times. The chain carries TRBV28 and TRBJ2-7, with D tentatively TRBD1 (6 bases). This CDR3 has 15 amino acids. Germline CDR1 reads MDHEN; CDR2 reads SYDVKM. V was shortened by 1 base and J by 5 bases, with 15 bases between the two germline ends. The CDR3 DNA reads TGTGCCAGCAGTTTATTTGCTGTTCGGACAGACGAGCAGTACTTC. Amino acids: CASSLFAVRTDEQYF.

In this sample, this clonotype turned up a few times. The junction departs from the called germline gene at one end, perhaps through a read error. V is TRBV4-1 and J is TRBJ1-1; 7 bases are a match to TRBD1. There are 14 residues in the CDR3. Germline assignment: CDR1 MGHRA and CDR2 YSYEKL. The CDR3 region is CASSEPGQYTAAFF. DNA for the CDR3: TGCGCCAGCAGCGAACCGGGACAGTATACTGCAGCTTTCTTT.

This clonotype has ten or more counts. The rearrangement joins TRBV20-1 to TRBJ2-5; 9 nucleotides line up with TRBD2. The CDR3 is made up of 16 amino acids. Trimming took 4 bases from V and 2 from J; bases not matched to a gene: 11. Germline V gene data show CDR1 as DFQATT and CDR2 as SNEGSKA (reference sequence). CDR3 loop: CSATPYAAGGQETQYF. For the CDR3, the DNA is TGCAGTGCTACCCCTTATGCAGCGGGGGGACAAGAGACCCAGTACTTC.

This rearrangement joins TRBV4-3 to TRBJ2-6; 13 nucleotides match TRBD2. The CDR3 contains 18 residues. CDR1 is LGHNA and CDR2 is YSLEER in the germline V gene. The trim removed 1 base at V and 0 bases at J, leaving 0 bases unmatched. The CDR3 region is CASSQGTSGSSGANVLTF. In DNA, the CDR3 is TGCGCCAGCAGCCAAGGGACTAGCGGGAGCTCTGGGGCCAACGTCCTGACTTTC.

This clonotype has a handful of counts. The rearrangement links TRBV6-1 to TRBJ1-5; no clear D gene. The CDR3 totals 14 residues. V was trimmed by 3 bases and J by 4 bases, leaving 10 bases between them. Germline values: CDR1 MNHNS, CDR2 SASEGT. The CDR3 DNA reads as TGTGCCAGCAGTGACCTCGGCAGAAATCAGCCCCAGCATTTT. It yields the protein CASSDLGRNQPQHF.